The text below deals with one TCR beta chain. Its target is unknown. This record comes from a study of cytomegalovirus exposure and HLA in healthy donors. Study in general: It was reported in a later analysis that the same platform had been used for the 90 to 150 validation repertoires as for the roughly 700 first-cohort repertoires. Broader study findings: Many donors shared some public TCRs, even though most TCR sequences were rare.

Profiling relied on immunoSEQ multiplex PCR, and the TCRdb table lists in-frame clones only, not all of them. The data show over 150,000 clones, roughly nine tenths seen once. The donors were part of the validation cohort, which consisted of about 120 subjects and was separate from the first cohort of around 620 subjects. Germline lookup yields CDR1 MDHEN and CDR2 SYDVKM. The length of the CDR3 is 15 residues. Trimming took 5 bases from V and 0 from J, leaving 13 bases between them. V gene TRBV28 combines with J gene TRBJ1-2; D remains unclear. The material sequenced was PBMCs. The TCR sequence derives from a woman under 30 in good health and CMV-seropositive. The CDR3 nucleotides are TGTGCCAGCAGTCCACCGACTCTCGCTAACTATGGCTACACCTTC. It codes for CASSPPTLANYGYTF.